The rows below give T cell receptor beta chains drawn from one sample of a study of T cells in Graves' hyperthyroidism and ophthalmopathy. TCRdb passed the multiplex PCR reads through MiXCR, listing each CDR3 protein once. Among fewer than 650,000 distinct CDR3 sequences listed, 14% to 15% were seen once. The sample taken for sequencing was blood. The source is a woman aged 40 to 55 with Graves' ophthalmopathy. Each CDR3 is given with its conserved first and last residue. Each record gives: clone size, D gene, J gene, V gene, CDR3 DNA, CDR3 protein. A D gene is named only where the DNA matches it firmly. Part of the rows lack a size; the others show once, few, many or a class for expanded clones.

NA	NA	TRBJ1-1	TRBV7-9	TGTGCCAGCAGCTTATCCGGGTATCCTGAAGCTTTCTTT	CASSLSGYPEAFF
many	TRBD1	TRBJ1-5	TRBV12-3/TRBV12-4	TGTGCCAGCAGACGCGACAGGGATCAGCCCCAGCATTTT	CASRRDRDQPQHF
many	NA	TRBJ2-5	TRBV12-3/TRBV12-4	TGTGCCAGCAGTACACAGTACCAAGAGACCCAGTACTTC	CASSTQYQETQYF
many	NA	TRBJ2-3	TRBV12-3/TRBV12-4	TGTGCCAGCAGTCCCGGACAGCCTCCGACAGATACGCAGTATTTT	CASSPGQPPTDTQYF
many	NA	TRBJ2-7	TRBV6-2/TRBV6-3	TGTGCCAGCGGTGAGGTGTTCACCTACGAGCAGTACTTC	CASGEVFTYEQYF
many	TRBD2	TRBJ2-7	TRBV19	TGTGCCACCTCAGGGGGACTAGCGGAATACGAGCAGTACTTC	CATSGGLAEYEQYF
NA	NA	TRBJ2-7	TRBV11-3	TGTGCCAGCAGCTTAGGTATTCTCACCTACGAGCAGTACTTC	CASSLGILTYEQYF
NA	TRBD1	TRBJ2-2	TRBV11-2	TGTGCCAGCAGCGCGCAGGGGGTCACCGGGGAGCTGTTTTTT	CASSAQGVTGELFF
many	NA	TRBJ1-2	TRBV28	TGTGCCAGCAGTTTAAGCCAGGGGTGGCGAGGCTACACCTTC	CASSLSQGWRGYTF
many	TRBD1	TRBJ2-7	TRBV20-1	TGCAGTGCTAGCGACAGGGGTACGCTCGAGCAGTACTTC	CSASDRGTLEQYF
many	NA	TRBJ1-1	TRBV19	TGTGCCAGTAGTTCCGGGACACCAGCTTTCTTT	CASSSGTPAFF
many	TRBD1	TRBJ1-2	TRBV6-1	TGTGCCAGCAGTGGGGACAGGGCTAAAGGCTACACCTTC	CASSGDRAKGYTF
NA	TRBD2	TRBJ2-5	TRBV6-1	TGTGCCAGCAGTGAACGCCTAGCGGGGAGAGAGACCCAGTACTTC	CASSERLAGRETQYF
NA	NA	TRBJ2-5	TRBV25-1	TGTGCCAGCAGTGAATATACGGGAGAGGTAGAGACCCAGTACTTC	CASSEYTGEVETQYF
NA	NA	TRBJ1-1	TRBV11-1	TGTGCCAGCAGCTTGCGGGTCGGGGTAAACACTGAAGCTTTCTTT	CASSLRVGVNTEAFF
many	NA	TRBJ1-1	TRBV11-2	TGTGCCAGCAGCTTAAGTTTGGTTACTGAAGCTTTCTTT	CASSLSLVTEAFF
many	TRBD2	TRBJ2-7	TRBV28	TGTGCCGCTAGCGGGAGAAACCCCCCCTACGAGCAGTACTTC	CAASGRNPPYEQYF
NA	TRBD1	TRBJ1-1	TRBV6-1	TGTGCCAGCAGCAGCAGGGGGTACACTGAAGCTTTCTTT	CASSSRGYTEAFF
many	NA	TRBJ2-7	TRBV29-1	TGCAGCGTGATGACAGGTGGCTCCTACGAGCAGTACTTC	CSVMTGGSYEQYF
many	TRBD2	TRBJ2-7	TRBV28	TGTGCCAGCAGCCCAGGACTAGCGGGAGGAGGCCACGAGCAGTACTTC	CASSPGLAGGGHEQYF
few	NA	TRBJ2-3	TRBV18	TGTGCCAGCTCACCCGGAAACAGCGCAGATACGCAGTATTTT	CASSPGNSADTQYF
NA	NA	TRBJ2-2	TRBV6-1	TGTGCCAGCAGTGAAGCAACCGGGTACGCGAACACCGGGGAGCTGTTTTTT	CASSEATGYANTGELFF
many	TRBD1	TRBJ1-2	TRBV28	TGTGCCAGCAGTTTATTTGGCCTCCGGGACAGGGCGGACTATGGCTACACCTTC	CASSLFGLRDRADYGYTF